This T cell receptor beta chain was sequenced in a study of blood T cells in healthy people across ages. The J segment lost 4 bases and the V segment lost 1 base, leaving 8 bases of the junction unmatched. This CDR3 is 15 amino acids long. CDR1 and CDR2 from the germline V gene are SQVTM and ANQGSEA. Only a few counts were recorded for this clonotype. Each sample gave at least 7 million isolated PBMCs. Per individual sample, total RNA of at least 5 micrograms was extracted. Then a second PCR, running about 6 to 11 cycles, was carried out with a sample-barcoded 5' primer and a J-beta primer mix. One entry per CDR3 protein results from TCRdb running MiXCR on the 5' RACE reads. This table has more than 800,000 distinct CDR3 sequences, roughly 45% appearing once.

Input material: blood. The receptor comes from an older woman in good health. V gene TRBV29-1 combines with J gene TRBJ2-7, with 9 nucleotides matching TRBD1. Written as DNA, the CDR3 is TGCAGCGTTGAAGGGGGACAGGGCAATGTGTACGAGCAGTACTTC. Translation: CSVEGGQGNVYEQYF.